This TCR beta chain came from a study of cytomegalovirus exposure and HLA in healthy donors. Researchers ran the PCR with 60 Vbeta and 13 Jbeta primers. Repertoires were generated with immunoSEQ multiplex PCR, while TCRdb's copy carries only in-frame clones and drops some. The sample yields roughly 60,000 clones, approximately 75% seen once. Germline V gene data show CDR1 as SNHLY and CDR2 as FYNNEI. J lost 5 bases, V lost 8 bases, and 5 bases had no gene match. The CDR3 is made up of 13 amino acids. This TCR was sampled from a woman aged 25 to 45 in good health and CMV-seronegative. Sample: PBMCs. This rearrangement joins TRBV2 to TRBJ2-2, with 7 bases matching TRBD2. The CDR3 DNA reads as TGTGCCAGCTGGGACTACACAACCGGGGAGCTGTTTTTT. Protein: CASWDYTTGELFF.